A selection of T cell receptor beta chains follows, all from one sample in a study of T-cell reconstitution after alpha-beta-depleted transplantation in children. TCRdb reanalysed the PCR reads using MiXCR and keeps one entry per CDR3 protein. The sample includes fewer than 450,000 distinct CDR3 sequences, 15% to 20% of them seen just once. Sample: PBMCs, mostly from graft donor cells, taken 360 days after TCRalphabeta/CD19-depleted stem cell transplant. The receptors were gathered from a male patient between 2 and 15 years old who had a stem cell transplant for acute lymphoblastic leukemia, so the T cells may come from the graft donor. The CDR3 runs from the conserved cysteine through the conserved F or W. The D gene is left open where the match is weak. The size field is filled for only some rows; it gives once, few, many or a size class.

v_call	clone_size	j_call	d_call	cdr3_aa	cdr3_nt
TRBV4-3	few	TRBJ2-1	-	CASSQDRLSSYNEQFF	TGCGCCAGCAGCCAAGACCGCCTAAGCTCCTACAATGAGCAGTTCTTC
TRBV29-1	-	TRBJ2-1	-	CSVSTYNEQFF	TGCAGCGTTAGTACCTACAATGAGCAGTTCTTC
TRBV12-3/TRBV12-4	once	TRBJ2-1	TRBD2	CASSFVHSQGSGRGEQFF	TGTGCCAGCAGTTTCGTTCACTCTCAGGGTAGCGGGAGAGGTGAGCAGTTCTTC
TRBV12-3/TRBV12-4	many	TRBJ1-2	TRBD1	CASSTGTAKHYGYTF	TGTGCCAGCAGCACTGGGACAGCTAAACACTATGGCTACACCTTC
TRBV12-3/TRBV12-4	many	TRBJ1-3	-	CASSLLGGSGNTIYF	TGTGCCAGCAGTTTATTGGGTGGTTCTGGAAACACCATATATTTT
TRBV12-3/TRBV12-4	many	TRBJ2-5	TRBD2	CASSLTSEQETQYF	TGTGCCAGCAGTCTGACTAGCGAACAAGAGACCCAGTACTTC
TRBV20-1	few	TRBJ2-3	-	CSARTRGRTDTQYF	TGCAGTGCCCGGACGCGGGGACGCACAGATACGCAGTATTTT
TRBV20-1	once	TRBJ1-4	TRBD1	CSARGPTATGRNEKLFF	TGCAGTGCTAGAGGTCCCACCGCGACAGGGCGCAATGAAAAACTGTTTTTT
TRBV29-1	few	TRBJ2-2	TRBD2	CSVLAGVNTGELFF	TGCAGCGTACTAGCGGGAGTAAACACCGGGGAGCTGTTTTTT
TRBV10-3	-	TRBJ2-3	TRBD2	CAISDRGRTSGSTDTQYF	TGTGCCATCAGTGACAGGGGTAGGACTAGCGGGAGCACAGATACGCAGTATTTT
TRBV12-3/TRBV12-4	many	TRBJ2-6	-	CASSFRSSGANVLTF	TGTGCCAGCAGTTTTAGAAGCTCTGGGGCCAACGTCCTGACTTTC
TRBV3-1	-	TRBJ2-7	TRBD2	CASSQDLTSGRSYEQYF	TGTGCCAGCAGCCAAGATCTAACTAGCGGGAGGTCTTACGAGCAGTACTTC
TRBV6-1	-	TRBJ2-7	-	CASSEGPRYEQYF	TGTGCCAGCAGTGAAGGGCCCAGGTACGAGCAGTACTTC
TRBV10-3	-	TRBJ2-2	-	CASQLGADAGELFF	TGTGCCAGCCAGCTGGGTGCAGACGCCGGGGAGCTGTTTTTT
TRBV4-3	few	TRBJ2-3	TRBD1	CASSQLQGSGDTQYF	TGCGCCAGCAGCCAACTACAGGGGTCCGGGGATACGCAGTATTTT
TRBV29-1	many	TRBJ2-5	-	CSVEEGAETQYF	TGCAGCGTTGAAGAGGGGGCCGAGACCCAGTACTTC
TRBV25-1	many	TRBJ2-1	-	CASSGGSSYNEQFF	TGTGCCAGCAGTGGGGGTAGCTCCTACAATGAGCAGTTCTTC
TRBV29-1	-	TRBJ2-7	TRBD1	CSVVPGQGSYEQYF	TGCAGCGTCGTACCGGGACAGGGCTCCTACGAGCAGTACTTC
TRBV5-1	-	TRBJ2-1	TRBD2	CASSEFYGGNEQFF	TGCGCCAGCAGCGAATTTTACGGGGGGAATGAGCAGTTCTTC
TRBV7-9	-	TRBJ1-5	-	CASSPLVSNQPQHF	TGTGCCAGCAGCCCCCTCGTAAGCAATCAGCCCCAGCATTTT